This section outlines one T cell receptor (beta chain) sequence together with its context. V was pared by 9 bases and J by 0 bases, with 8 bases between. Germline CDR1 LNHDA, CDR2 SQIVND (reference sequence). CDR3 length: 12 amino acids. This specimen comes from a study of cytomegalovirus exposure and HLA in healthy donors. Primers: 60 Vbeta forward and 13 Jbeta reverse. Original analysis: Later, some 75 million unique TCR beta chains were counted in an analysis, and roughly 10 million of them were shared. Generated by immunoSEQ multiplex PCR, the TCRdb table keeps only in-frame clones and is missing some. Clone size and V and J calls were adopted from that table, with D and trimming inferred from the DNA. This listing includes tens of thousands of clones.

This clonotype originated in a female donor in good health and CMV-seronegative. The chain is built from TRBV19 and TRBJ1-1; D possibly corresponds to TRBD1 (6 bases). Sequencing was carried out using PBMCs. This CDR3 is CASRDMNTEAFF. CDR3 in DNA: TGTGCCAGCCGGGACATGAACACTGAAGCTTTCTTT. Complete variable domain (other parts from reference TRBV19 and TRBJ1-1): DGGITQSPKYLFRKEGQNVTLSCEQNLNHDAMYWYRQDPGQGLRLIYYSQIVNDFQKGDIAEGYSVSREKKESFPLTVTSAQKNPTAFYLCASRDMNTEAFFGQGTRLTVV.